The 28 T cell receptor beta chains listed next were all sequenced from one sample in a study of T cells in Graves' hyperthyroidism and ophthalmopathy. From RNA transcripts, TCR beta CDR3 regions were amplified. The TCR CDR3 was amplified in a first-round RT-PCR using the HTBI primer set. TCRdb recomputed calls from the multiplex PCR reads with MiXCR, one row per CDR3 protein. The table includes hundreds of thousands of distinct CDR3 sequences, around 21% detected once. Material: blood. Receptors originate from a man aged 30-40 years with Graves' ophthalmopathy.

V and J are TRBV6-2 or TRBV6-3 and TRBJ2-7; 7 nucleotides line up with TRBD1. Losses at the gene ends were 4 bases for V and 3 bases for J; bases not matched to a gene: 6. The length of the CDR3 is 14 residues. The germline V gene encodes CDR1 MNHEY and CDR2 SVGEGT. The DNA of the CDR3 is TGTGCCAGCAGTTCCCTTTACAGGGGCTACGAGCAGTACTTC. Encoded protein: CASSSLYRGYEQYF.

This clonotype was found many times. This chain connects TRBV5-1 to TRBJ2-1, with 14 bases matching TRBD2. Germline V lookup: CDR1 SGHRS, CDR2 YFSETQ. Trimming cost V 2 bases and J 7 bases; bases outside gene matches: 2. This CDR3 has 15 residues. The CDR3 reads CASSFGLAGGNEQFF. CDR3 nucleotide sequence: TGCGCCAGCAGCTTTGGACTAGCGGGAGGTAATGAGCAGTTCTTC.

This clonotype showed up many times. CDR3 nucleotide sequence: TGTGCCAGCAGACAACAGGGGACGAACACTGAAGCTTTCTTT. Its translation: CASRQQGTNTEAFF. V is TRBV6-4 and J is TRBJ1-1, with TRBD1 matching 7 bases. CDR1 is MRHNA and CDR2 is SNTAGT in the germline V gene. The CDR3 consists of 14 residues. Unmatched junction bases numbered 5, after V lost 6 bases and J lost 1 base.

The chain links TRBV5-1 to TRBJ2-5, with a tentative D call TRBD1 (6 bases). V lost 4 bases to trimming and J lost 2 bases, with 12 bases between them. Germline V CDR1 and CDR2: SGHRS, YFSETQ. The length of the CDR3 is 14 residues. DNA of the CDR3: TGCGCCAGCAGCGTACAGGGTGGGCAAGAGACCCAGTACTTC. Its protein is CASSVQGGQETQYF.

The chain couples TRBV2 to TRBJ1-1; a weak D match, TRBD1 (6 bases). Germline CDR1 and CDR2: SNHLY and FYNNEI. The CDR3 length is 14 residues. V was trimmed by 6 bases and J by 1 base, leaving 12 bases between them. The CDR3 loop reads CASRGRGGNTEAFF. The CDR3 DNA follows: TGTGCCAGCAGAGGTAGAGGGGGGAACACTGAAGCTTTCTTT.

This clonotype was found a few times. This chain connects TRBV7-2 to TRBJ2-6, with D hard to call. The CDR3 sequence is 14 residues long. V lost 5 bases and J 1 base, leaving 6 bases between the germline ends. Germline values: CDR1 SGHTA, CDR2 FQGNSA. The CDR3 DNA follows: TGTGCCAGCAGCGTCAAATCTGGGGCCAACGTCCTGACTTTC. Encoded protein: CASSVKSGANVLTF.

This clonotype was counted many times. This chain connects TRBV11-3 to TRBJ2-1; 10 nucleotides match TRBD2. Germline loops: CDR1 SGHNT, CDR2 YENEEA. The CDR3 totals 15 residues. With 5 bases clipped from V and 7 bases from J, the junction kept 8 bases outside the gene matches. CDR3: CASSDRPSGRNEQFF. The CDR3 nucleotides are TGTGCCAGCAGCGACCGTCCTAGCGGGAGAAATGAGCAGTTCTTC.

V is TRBV6-1 and J is TRBJ1-3; weak D call: TRBD1 (5 bases). The length of the CDR3 is 12 residues. V lost 11 bases to trimming and J lost 0 bases, with 8 bases between them. CDR1 and CDR2 (germline): MNHNS, SASEGT. The CDR3 coding sequence is TGTGCCTCCCAGGGCTCTGGAAACACCATATATTTT. This codes for CASQGSGNTIYF.

Many counts were recorded for this clonotype. CDR3 residues: CASTAGNTEAFF. In DNA form, the CDR3 reads TGTGCCAGCACGGCAGGGAACACTGAAGCTTTCTTT. The chain couples TRBV5-6 to TRBJ1-1, with D uncertain. The germline V and J ends were trimmed by 6 bases and 1 base, with 7 bases remaining between them. The CDR3 has 12 residues. Germline V gene data show CDR1 as SGHDT and CDR2 as YYEEEE.

This chain links TRBV7-2 with TRBJ1-1, with unresolved D. This CDR3 is 15 amino acids long. Germline CDR1 and CDR2: SGHTA and FQGNSA. V lost 4 bases and J lost 10, with 22 bases in between. As DNA, the CDR3 is TGTGCCAGCAGCTCCCCCGACAAATCCGGGGAAGCAGCTTTCTTT. This translates into CASSSPDKSGEAAFF. The complete variable domain, with remaining parts taken from reference TRBV7-2 and TRBJ1-1, reads GAGVSQSPSNKVTEKGKDVELRCDPISGHTALYWYRQSLGQGLEFLIYFQGNSAPDKSGLPSDRFSAERTGGSVSTLTIQRTQQEDSAVYLCASSSPDKSGEAAFFGQGTRLTVV.

The chain is built from TRBV7-9 and TRBJ2-7, with TRBD2 identical over 10 bases. The length of the CDR3 is 15 residues. CDR1 and CDR2 (germline): SEHNR, FQNEAQ (reference sequence). The V gene end was trimmed by 2 bases and the J gene end by 7 bases; junction bases not matched to a gene: 8. CDR3 DNA: TGTGCCAGCAGCTTAAGAACTAGCGGGATCGGGGAGCAGTACTTC. Its translation is CASSLRTSGIGEQYF.

This clonotype was recorded many times. The rearrangement links TRBV28 to TRBJ2-5, with D possibly TRBD1 on 6 matching bases. The CDR3 has 14 residues. Between the trimmed V and J ends, which lost 6 bases and 3 bases, there was a span of 14 bases. CDR1 MDHEN and CDR2 SYDVKM come from the germline V gene. The CDR3 reads CASRSGALEETQYF. CDR3 DNA sequence: TGTGCCAGCAGATCAGGGGCCTTAGAAGAGACCCAGTACTTC.

There are many counts of this clonotype. The chain couples TRBV3-1 to TRBJ2-3; 11 bases match TRBD2. The CDR3 totals 16 residues. Unmatched junction bases numbered 7, after V lost 1 base and J lost 7 bases. The germline V gene encodes CDR1 LGHDT and CDR2 YNNKEL (reference sequence). The CDR3 DNA follows: TGTGCCAGCAGCCAAGTTACTAGCGGGAGAGAAAATACGCAGTATTTT. This gives the protein CASSQVTSGRENTQYF.

The chain carries TRBV27 and TRBJ2-3; unclear D gene. Germline CDR1 is MNHEY and CDR2 is SMNVEV (reference sequence). V shed 6 bases and J shed 1 base, with 5 bases lying between them. The CDR3 length is 12 residues. CDR3 sequence reads: CASRWGTDTQYF. The DNA for the CDR3 is TGTGCCAGCAGGTGGGGCACAGATACGCAGTATTTT.

This chain joins TRBV6-2 or TRBV6-3 and TRBJ2-5; 14 nucleotides match TRBD2. The CDR3 spans 16 residues. Germline V gene data show CDR1 as MNHEY and CDR2 as SVGEGT. The V gene end was trimmed by 7 bases and the J gene end by 4 bases; junction bases not matched to a gene: 8. This chain's CDR3 is CASILGLAGGGETQYF. The DNA for the CDR3 is TGTGCCAGCATTTTAGGACTAGCGGGAGGTGGAGAGACCCAGTACTTC.

The gene calls are TRBV28 and TRBJ2-3; 8 positions match TRBD1. The germline CDR1 and CDR2 sequences are MDHEN and SYDVKM. The CDR3 loop spans 14 amino acids. V lost 8 bases, J lost 1 base, and 5 bases stayed unmatched. The CDR3 DNA reads as TGTGCCAGCTGGCAGGGGGCCGGCACAGATACGCAGTATTTT. Its translation is CASWQGAGTDTQYF.

The gene calls are TRBV19 and TRBJ1-5; the match to TRBD1 covers 12 bases. The germline V gene encodes CDR1 LNHDA and CDR2 SQIVND (reference sequence). After removal of 5 bases from V and 6 bases from J, the junction contained 5 bases not matched to a gene. The CDR3 covers 15 residues. The CDR3 bases are TGTGCCAGTAGTGTCCCGGGACAGGGGGCTCAGCCCCAGCATTTT. Translating gives CASSVPGQGAQPQHF. Based on the CDR3 plus reference TRBV19 and TRBJ1-5, the full variable domain is DGGITQSPKYLFRKEGQNVTLSCEQNLNHDAMYWYRQDPGQGLRLIYYSQIVNDFQKGDIAEGYSVSREKKESFPLTVTSAQKNPTAFYLCASSVPGQGAQPQHFGDGTRLSIL.

This chain uses TRBV7-8 with TRBJ1-6, with TRBD1 matching over 8 bases. Losses at the gene ends were 5 bases for V and 5 bases for J; bases not matched to a gene: 5. CDR1 and CDR2 (germline): SGHVS, FQNEAQ. The CDR3 covers 15 residues. The CDR3 protein is CASSDRGADNSPLHF. CDR3 bases: TGTGCCAGCAGCGACAGGGGTGCAGATAATTCACCCCTCCACTTT.

This chain links TRBV7-2 with TRBJ1-1, with 7 bases lining up with TRBD1. The J segment lost 3 bases and the V segment lost 5 bases, leaving 6 bases of the junction unmatched. CDR1 SGHTA and CDR2 FQGNSA come from the germline V gene. The CDR3 covers 14 residues. The CDR3 sequence: CASSPRDRYTEAFF. The CDR3 nucleotides read TGTGCCAGCAGCCCCCGGGACAGATACACTGAAGCTTTCTTT.

This clonotype came up many times. This rearrangement joins TRBV30 to TRBJ2-7; no definite D call. V was trimmed by 4 bases and J by 4 bases, leaving 11 bases between them. CDR1 is GTSNPN, CDR2 SVGIG, per germline (reference sequence). This CDR3 is built from 12 residues. CDR3 in DNA: TGTGCCTGGACCCGCACCGGATACGAGCAGTACTTC. Translating it yields CAWTRTGYEQYF.

The CDR3 here is CSASYSGSYEQYF. In DNA, the CDR3 is TGCAGTGCCTCTTATAGCGGTTCCTACGAGCAGTACTTC. The chain joins TRBV20-1 to TRBJ2-7, with D perhaps TRBD2 (6 bases). Trimming shortened V by 6 bases and J by 1 base, and 13 bases separated the two germline ends. This CDR3 spans 13 amino acids. CDR1 is DFQATT, CDR2 SNEGSKA, per germline (reference sequence).

J is TRBJ2-7 and V is TRBV27; weak D call: TRBD2 (6 bases). CDR1 is MNHEY, CDR2 SMNVEV, per germline (reference sequence). The CDR3 loop spans 15 amino acids. V was pared by 2 bases and J by 9 bases, with 20 bases between. The CDR3 region is CASSLSGGIAAAQYF. Here the CDR3 DNA reads TGTGCCAGCAGTTTAAGTGGCGGGATAGCGGCTGCGCAGTACTTC.

The CDR3 DNA reads as TGTGCCAGCAGCGTAGGTGGGCTTAGCACAGATACGCAGTATTTT. Residues: CASSVGGLSTDTQYF. J is TRBJ2-3 and V is TRBV9; D gene uncertain. Trimming stripped 0 bases from V and 0 bases from J, with 8 bases between. Looked up from germline, CDR1 is SGDLS and CDR2 is YYNGEE. The CDR3 runs 15 residues.

This clonotype was counted many times. The chain joins TRBV2 to TRBJ1-5; D uncertain. The CDR3 totals 14 residues. V was clipped by 4 bases and J by 4 bases, with 11 bases between them. Germline values: CDR1 SNHLY, CDR2 FYNNEI. Here the CDR3 reads CASSAWQDNQPQHF. The CDR3 nucleotides read TGTGCCAGCAGTGCATGGCAGGATAATCAGCCCCAGCATTTT.

The gene calls are TRBV29-1 and TRBJ2-1; D may correspond to TRBD1 or TRBD2 (6 bases each). The V end lost 7 bases, the J end lost 2 bases, and 15 bases lay between the germline ends. The CDR3 length is 14 residues. Germline assignment: CDR1 SQVTM and CDR2 ANQGSEA. The CDR3 coding sequence is TGCAGCGCAACAGGGACTCTGACCTACAATGAGCAGTTCTTC. It encodes CSATGTLTYNEQFF.

The chain has TRBV7-9 and TRBJ2-5; maybe TRBD1 (5 bases). The ends were cut back, 1 base at V and 4 bases at J, with 10 bases in the middle. The CDR3 has 14 residues. The V gene's germline CDR1 is SEHNR and CDR2 FQNEAQ (reference sequence). The CDR3 DNA reads TGTGCCAGCAGCTTAGAACTGGGGCCAGAGACCCAGTACTTC. Translated, it gives CASSLELGPETQYF.

V usage is TRBV7-8 and J usage is TRBJ2-5; TRBD2 matches 12 bases. The CDR3 has 15 amino acids. Germline CDR1 reads SGHVS; CDR2 reads FQNEAQ. After removal of 8 bases from V and 0 bases from J, the junction contained 4 bases not matched to a gene. CDR3 region: CASELAGGYQETQYF. DNA of the CDR3: TGTGCCAGCGAACTAGCGGGAGGATACCAAGAGACCCAGTACTTC.

This clonotype showed up just a few times. This chain joins TRBV10-3 and TRBJ1-6; 7 bases agree with TRBD1. With 6 bases clipped from V and 0 bases from J, the junction kept 5 bases outside the gene matches. The CDR3 loop spans 16 amino acids. Per germline, CDR1 ENHRY and CDR2 SYGVKD. The CDR3 loop is CAISSDRFSYNSPLHF. The CDR3 DNA reads as TGTGCCATCAGCTCGGACAGGTTCTCCTATAATTCACCCCTCCACTTT.